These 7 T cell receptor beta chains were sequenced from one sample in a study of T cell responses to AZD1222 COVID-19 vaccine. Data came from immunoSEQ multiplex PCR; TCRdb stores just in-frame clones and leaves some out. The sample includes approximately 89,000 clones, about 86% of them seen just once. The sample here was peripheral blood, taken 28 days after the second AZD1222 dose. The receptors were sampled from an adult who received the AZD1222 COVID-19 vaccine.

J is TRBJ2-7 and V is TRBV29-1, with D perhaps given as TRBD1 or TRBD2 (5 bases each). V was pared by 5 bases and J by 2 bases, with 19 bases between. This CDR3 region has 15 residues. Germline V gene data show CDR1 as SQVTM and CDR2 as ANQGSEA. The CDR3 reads CSVTWRSLGPYEQYF. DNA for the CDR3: TGCAGCGTTACTTGGCGTTCTTTGGGACCCTACGAGCAGTACTTC.

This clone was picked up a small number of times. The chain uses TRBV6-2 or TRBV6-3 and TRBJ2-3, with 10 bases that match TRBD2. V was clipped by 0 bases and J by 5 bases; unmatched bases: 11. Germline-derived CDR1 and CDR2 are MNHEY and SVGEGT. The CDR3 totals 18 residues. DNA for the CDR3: TGTGCCAGCAGTTACTCGCGAGCGGGAGGGCCTCAGAGAGATACGCAGTATTTT. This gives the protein CASSYSRAGGPQRDTQYF.

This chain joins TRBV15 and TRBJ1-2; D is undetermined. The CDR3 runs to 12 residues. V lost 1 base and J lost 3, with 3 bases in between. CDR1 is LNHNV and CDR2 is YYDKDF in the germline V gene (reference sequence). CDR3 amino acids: CATSRGDYGYTF. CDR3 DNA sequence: TGTGCCACCAGCAGAGGGGACTATGGCTACACCTTC. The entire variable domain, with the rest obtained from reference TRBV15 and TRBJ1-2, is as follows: DAMVIQNPRYQVTQFGKPVTLSCSQTLNHNVMYWYQQKSSQAPKLLFHYYDKDFNNEADTPDNFQSRRPNTSFCFLDIRSPGLGDTAMYLCATSRGDYGYTFGSGTRLTVV.

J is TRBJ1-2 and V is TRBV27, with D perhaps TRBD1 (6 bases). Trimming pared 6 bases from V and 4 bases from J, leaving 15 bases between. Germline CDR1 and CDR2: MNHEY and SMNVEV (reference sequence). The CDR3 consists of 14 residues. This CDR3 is CASSREGGLYGYTF. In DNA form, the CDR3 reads TGTGCCAGCAGCAGAGAGGGGGGTCTCTATGGCTACACCTTC.

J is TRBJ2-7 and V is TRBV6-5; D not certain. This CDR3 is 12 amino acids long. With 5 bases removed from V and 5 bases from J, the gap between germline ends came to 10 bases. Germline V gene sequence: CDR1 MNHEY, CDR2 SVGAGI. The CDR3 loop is CASSPPDHEQYF. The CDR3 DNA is TGTGCCAGCAGTCCGCCTGACCACGAGCAGTACTTC.

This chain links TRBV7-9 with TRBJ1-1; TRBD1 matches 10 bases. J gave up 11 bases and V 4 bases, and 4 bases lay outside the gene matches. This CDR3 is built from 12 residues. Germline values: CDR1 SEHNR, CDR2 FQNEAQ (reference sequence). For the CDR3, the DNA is TGTGCCAGCAGCTCCGGGACAGGGGAGGCTTTCTTT. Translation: CASSSGTGEAFF. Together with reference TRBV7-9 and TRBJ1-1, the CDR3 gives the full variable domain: DTGVSQNPRHKITKRGQNVTFRCDPISEHNRLYWYRQTLGQGPEFLTYFQNEAQLEKSRLLSDRFSAERPKGSFSTLEIQRTEQGDSAMYLCASSSGTGEAFFGQGTRLTVV.

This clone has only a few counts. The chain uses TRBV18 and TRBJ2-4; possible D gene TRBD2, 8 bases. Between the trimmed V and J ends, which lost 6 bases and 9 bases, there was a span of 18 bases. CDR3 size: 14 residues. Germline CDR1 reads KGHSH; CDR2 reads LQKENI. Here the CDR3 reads CASSPGGGDGIQYF. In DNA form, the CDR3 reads TGTGCCAGCTCCCCGGGAGGGGGCGATGGCATTCAGTACTTC.